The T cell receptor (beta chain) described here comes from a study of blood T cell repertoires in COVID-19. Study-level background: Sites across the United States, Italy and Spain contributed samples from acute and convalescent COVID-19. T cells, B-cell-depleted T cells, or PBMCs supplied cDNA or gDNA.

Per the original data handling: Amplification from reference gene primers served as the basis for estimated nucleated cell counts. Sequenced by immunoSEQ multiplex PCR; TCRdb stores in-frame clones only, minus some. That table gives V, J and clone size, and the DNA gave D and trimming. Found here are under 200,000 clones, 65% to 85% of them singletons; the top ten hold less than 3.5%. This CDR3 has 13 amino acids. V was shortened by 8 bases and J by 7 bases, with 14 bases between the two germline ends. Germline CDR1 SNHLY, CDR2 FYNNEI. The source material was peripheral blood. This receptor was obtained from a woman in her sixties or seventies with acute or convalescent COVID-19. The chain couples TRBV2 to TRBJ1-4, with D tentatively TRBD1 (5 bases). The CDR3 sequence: CASLRARSEKLFF. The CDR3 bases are TGTGCCAGCCTCAGGGCCCGTAGTGAAAAACTGTTTTTT. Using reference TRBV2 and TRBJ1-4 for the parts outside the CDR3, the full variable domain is EPEVTQTPSHQVTQMGQEVILRCVPISNHLYFYWYRQILGQKVEFLVSFYNNEISEKSEIFDDQFSVERPDGSNFTLKIRSTKLEDSAMYFCASLRARSEKLFFGSGTQLSVL.